The 26 T cell receptor beta chains reported below all come from one sample, sequenced in a study of blood T cell repertoires in COVID-19. The data were produced by immunoSEQ multiplex PCR, yet TCRdb's version contains in-frame clones alone and is incomplete. The sample contains 95,000 to 150,000 clones, about 85% of which appear only once. Sequenced input: peripheral blood. The receptors shown here come from a man of 80 years or more with active or convalescent COVID-19.

V gene TRBV5-1 combines with J gene TRBJ2-5; 9 bases fit TRBD1. This CDR3 has 15 amino acids. J gave up 5 bases and V 3 bases, and 8 bases lay outside the gene matches. Germline-derived CDR1 and CDR2 are SGHRS and YFSETQ. The CDR3 protein is CASSSGTGSLETQYF. The CDR3 nucleotides read TGCGCCAGCAGCTCCGGGACAGGGAGTTTGGAGACCCAGTACTTC. Filled out from reference TRBV5-1 and TRBJ2-5, the complete variable domain reads KAGVTQTPRYLIKTRGQQVTLSCSPISGHRSVSWYQQTPGQGLQFLFEYFSETQRNKGNFPGRFSGRQFSNSRSEMNVSTLELGDSALYLCASSSGTGSLETQYFGPGTRLLVL.

CDR3 region: CASSPPGSGSTEQYF. In nucleotides, the CDR3 is TGTGCCAGTAGTCCACCAGGTAGCGGGAGCACCGAGCAGTACTTC. This chain links TRBV19 with TRBJ2-7; 9 nucleotides match TRBD2. Germline lookup yields CDR1 LNHDA and CDR2 SQIVND (reference sequence). V shed 5 bases and J 6 bases; nucleotides not matched to a gene: 11. CDR3 length equals 15 residues.

This clone was seen just once. The gene calls are TRBV24-1 and TRBJ1-3, with TRBD1 identical over 10 bases. V was clipped by 6 bases and J by 1 base; unmatched bases: 2. Germline V gene sequence: CDR1 KGHDR, CDR2 SFDVKD. The CDR3 sequence is 15 residues long. CDR3: CATSLGQGSGNTIYF. The CDR3 region has the DNA TGTGCCACCAGTTTGGGACAGGGGTCTGGAAACACCATATATTTT.

J is TRBJ2-1 and V is TRBV18, with D perhaps TRBD2 (6 bases). Trimming pared 8 bases from V and 2 bases from J, leaving 16 bases between. The CDR3 totals 15 residues. The germline V gene has CDR1 KGHSH and CDR2 LQKENI. CDR3 loop: CASARWTGAYNEQFF. DNA for the CDR3: TGTGCCAGCGCCCGGTGGACGGGGGCCTACAATGAGCAGTTCTTC.

This chain joins TRBV5-6 and TRBJ2-7; 7 nucleotides line up with TRBD1. The CDR3 has 15 residues. In germline, CDR1 is SGHDT, CDR2 YYEEEE. Germline trimming cut 0 bases from V and 2 bases from J; bases unmatched to any gene: 5. CDR3 sequence: CASSLGRGRTYEQYF. For the CDR3, the DNA is TGTGCCAGCAGCTTGGGCAGGGGGAGAACCTACGAGCAGTACTTC. Using reference TRBV5-6 and TRBJ2-7 for the parts outside the CDR3, the full variable domain is DAGVTQSPTHLIKTRGQQVTLRCSPKSGHDTVSWYQQALGQGPQFIFQYYEEEERQRGNFPDRFSGHQFPNYSSELNVNALLLGDSALYLCASSLGRGRTYEQYFGPGTRLTVT.

This chain links TRBV12-3 or TRBV12-4 with TRBJ1-5; possibly TRBD1 for D (6 bases). This CDR3 is 12 amino acids long. Trimming removed 6 bases from V and 7 bases from J, with 10 bases in between. The DNA of the CDR3 is TGTGCCAGCAGGGGGGCGGGCCAGCCCCAGCATTTT. Protein product: CASRGAGQPQHF.

The chain uses TRBV5-5 and TRBJ2-3, with D possibly matching TRBD1 (5 bases). V lost 0 bases and J lost 0, with 8 bases in between. The CDR3 has 15 residues. In germline, CDR1 is SGHKS, CDR2 YYEKEE (reference sequence). CDR3 nucleotide sequence: TGTGCCAGCAGCTTGGACAGGTCTAGCACAGATACGCAGTATTTT. Translating it yields CASSLDRSSTDTQYF.

This clone is medium-sized within its sample. The genes are TRBV28 and TRBJ1-1, with 8 bases matching TRBD1. CDR1 is MDHEN, CDR2 SYDVKM, per germline. This CDR3 has 17 residues. V shed 4 bases, J shed 5 bases, and the junction held 15 bases outside the gene matches. The CDR3 nucleotides are TGTGCCAGCAGTTCTGTCCTTACCGGGACAGGTCTGACTGAAGCTTTCTTT. This codes for CASSSVLTGTGLTEAFF.

This chain uses TRBV4-3 with TRBJ1-2; D is unclear. CDR3 length equals 15 residues. Germline V gene sequence: CDR1 LGHNA, CDR2 YSLEER. V was cut by 0 bases and J by 6 bases, with 14 bases left in between. CDR3 amino acids: CASSQEFAAAHGYTF. The DNA for the CDR3 is TGCGCCAGCAGCCAAGAATTCGCGGCAGCTCATGGCTACACCTTC.

The V call is TRBV10-3, the J call TRBJ1-2, with TRBD1 matching 7 bases. Germline trimming cut 10 bases from V and 4 bases from J; bases unmatched to any gene: 12. The germline gives CDR1 ENHRY, CDR2 SYGVKD. The CDR3 spans 14 residues. CDR3 sequence: CATSGRQGSYGYTF. The CDR3 DNA is TGTGCCACCTCGGGCAGACAGGGATCCTATGGCTACACCTTC.

The rearrangement joins TRBV30 to TRBJ1-5, with 7 bases that match TRBD1. The CDR3 extends over 15 amino acids. From germline, CDR1 is GTSNPN and CDR2 SVGIG (reference sequence). With 3 bases clipped from V and 1 base from J, the junction kept 6 bases outside the gene matches. CDR3 sequence reads: CAWSLTGLSNQPQHF. The DNA of the CDR3 is TGTGCCTGGAGCCTGACAGGGCTCAGCAATCAGCCCCAGCATTTT.

In its sample, this clone was seen once. Its ends do not fully match the called genes, so a read error is possible. J is TRBJ2-3 and V is TRBV6-5, with D perhaps TRBD2 (7 bases). This CDR3 has 12 amino acids. In germline, CDR1 is MNHEY, CDR2 SVGAGI. Here the CDR3 DNA reads TGTGCCAGCAGTTACCGCGGGGGCACGCCGTATTTT. Amino acids: CASSYRGGTPYF.

The genes are TRBV5-1 and TRBJ2-6; 8 positions match TRBD1. V lost 0 bases and J lost 3; bases outside the gene matches: 5. Germline values: CDR1 SGHRS, CDR2 YFSETQ. The CDR3 covers 17 residues. CDR3 DNA sequence: TGCGCCAGCAGCTTGGGGATAGGACAGGGTGGGGCCAACGTCCTGACTTTC. It encodes CASSLGIGQGGANVLTF.

The chain combines TRBV27 with TRBJ2-5, with TRBD1 matching over 7 bases. V gave up 5 bases and J gave up 4 bases; unmatched junction bases: 13. The CDR3 covers 16 residues. Germline CDR1 reads MNHEY; CDR2 reads SMNVEV (reference sequence). The CDR3 region has the DNA TGTGCCAGCAGTCCGTATGCTACAGGGGCAGGAGAGACCCAGTACTTC. It is translated as CASSPYATGAGETQYF.

The chain carries TRBV7-2 and TRBJ1-3; 8 bases are shared with TRBD1. After removal of 4 bases from V and 0 bases from J, the junction contained 5 bases not matched to a gene. The CDR3 contains 16 residues. The germline V gene encodes CDR1 SGHTA and CDR2 FQGNSA. The CDR3 protein is CASSSYRGSSGNTIYF. Here the CDR3 DNA reads TGTGCCAGCAGCTCCTACAGGGGGAGCTCTGGAAACACCATATATTTT.

This chain connects TRBV5-1 to TRBJ2-3; the match to TRBD2 covers 8 bases. The CDR3 extends over 15 amino acids. Germline assignment: CDR1 SGHRS and CDR2 YFSETQ. Losses at the gene ends were 1 base for V and 0 bases for J; bases not matched to a gene: 1. The CDR3 loop is CASSLSGGSTDTQYF. For the CDR3, the DNA is TGCGCCAGCAGCTTGTCGGGGGGGAGCACAGATACGCAGTATTTT.

The J gene is TRBJ1-2, the V gene TRBV3-1 (or the pseudogene TRBV3-2); TRBD1 aligns across 7 bases. The length of the CDR3 is 14 residues. Germline CDR1 and CDR2: LGHDT and YNNKEL (reference sequence). Losses at the gene ends were 4 bases for V and 4 bases for J; bases not matched to a gene: 6. CDR3 loop: CASSPRDRSYGYTF. Written as DNA, the CDR3 is TGTGCCAGCAGCCCAAGGGACAGATCCTATGGCTACACCTTC.

The rearrangement links TRBV6-5 to TRBJ2-3; the D gene is possibly TRBD1 (6 bases). The germline CDR1 and CDR2 sequences are MNHEY and SVGAGI. The CDR3 loop spans 15 amino acids. V lost 6 bases and J lost 0, with 13 bases in between. The CDR3 reads CASRSDRSSTDTQYF. Here the CDR3 DNA reads TGTGCCAGCAGATCGGACAGATCTAGCACAGATACGCAGTATTTT.

The count of this clone is one. The chain has TRBV28 and TRBJ2-7, with 8 bases matching TRBD1. Germline V gene sequence: CDR1 MDHEN, CDR2 SYDVKM. V was pared by 5 bases and J by 3 bases, with 12 bases of the junction left unmatched. This CDR3 region has 16 residues. The CDR3 reads CASSTAGTGRDYEQYF. CDR3 DNA sequence: TGTGCCAGCAGTACGGCCGGGACAGGAAGAGACTACGAGCAGTACTTC.

The V call is TRBV13, the J call TRBJ2-4; 8 bases fit TRBD2. CDR1 is PRHDT and CDR2 is FYEKMQ in the germline V gene (reference sequence). The CDR3 contains 16 residues. V lost 4 bases to trimming and J lost 3 bases; unmatched junction nucleotides: 8. CDR3 protein: CASSSLGLAVKNIQYF. DNA of the CDR3: TGTGCCAGCAGCTCACTTGGACTAGCAGTCAAAAACATTCAGTACTTC.

The rearrangement uses TRBV28 and TRBJ2-7, with a possible D match to TRBD1 (5 bases). The V end lost 5 bases, the J end lost 2 bases, and 13 bases lay between the germline ends. CDR1 is MDHEN, CDR2 SYDVKM, per germline. The CDR3 covers 14 residues. The CDR3 region has the DNA TGTGCCAGCAGTACGGGCCAGGGCCCCTACGAGCAGTACTTC. As protein: CASSTGQGPYEQYF.

This clone was found once. The chain recombines TRBV7-8 with TRBJ1-3, with TRBD1 identical over 8 bases. This CDR3 region has 16 residues. J lost 1 base, V lost 3 bases, and 5 bases had no gene match. Germline V CDR1 and CDR2: SGHVS, FQNEAQ. The CDR3 sequence is CASSFDRGMSGNTIYF. Here the CDR3 DNA reads TGTGCCAGCAGCTTTGACAGGGGAATGTCTGGAAACACCATATATTTT. The full variable domain, rest sourced from reference TRBV7-8 and TRBJ1-3, is GAGVSQSPRYKVAKRGQDVALRCDPISGHVSLFWYQQALGQGPEFLTYFQNEAQLDKSGLPSDRFFAERPEGSVSTLKIQRTQQEDSAVYLCASSFDRGMSGNTIYFGEGSWLTVV.

This clone has just one count. The chain uses TRBV7-3 and TRBJ2-2; tentative D call: TRBD2 (6 bases). The CDR3 runs 15 residues. V was shortened by 6 bases and J by 8 bases, with 19 bases between the two germline ends. CDR1 and CDR2 (germline): SGHTA, FQGTGA. The CDR3 bases are TGTGCCAGCAGTCTGACTAGGGAATCAGCAGGGGAGCTGTTTTTT. It is translated as CASSLTRESAGELFF.

The chain links TRBV29-1 to TRBJ2-7; D remains ambiguous. Germline assignment: CDR1 SQVTM and CDR2 ANQGSEA. The CDR3 has 11 residues. Between the trimmed V and J ends, which lost 0 bases and 7 bases, there was a span of 7 bases. CDR3 coding DNA: TGCAGCGTTGAAGATGGGCTAGAGCAGTACTTC. This sequence encodes CSVEDGLEQYF.

The V call is TRBV7-6, the J call TRBJ2-3; 10 positions match TRBD2. J was trimmed by 6 bases and V by 0 bases; bases with no gene match: 3. Germline V lookup: CDR1 SGHVS, CDR2 FNYEAQ. This CDR3 has 15 amino acids. The CDR3 is CASSLAERGGDTQYF. Here the CDR3 DNA reads TGTGCCAGCAGCTTAGCGGAGCGGGGGGGGGATACGCAGTATTTT. Together with reference TRBV7-6 and TRBJ2-3, the CDR3 gives the full variable domain: GAGVSQSPRYKVTKRGQDVALRCDPISGHVSLYWYRQALGQGPEFLTYFNYEAQQDKSGLPNDRFSAERPEGSISTLTIQRTEQRDSAMYRCASSLAERGGDTQYFGPGTRLTVL.

The chain has TRBV7-2 and TRBJ2-5, with TRBD2 identical over 8 bases. Unmatched junction bases numbered 9, after V lost 6 bases and J lost 3 bases. There are 15 residues in the CDR3. Germline V gene sequence: CDR1 SGHTA, CDR2 FQGNSA. For the CDR3, the DNA is TGTGCCAGCAGTTGGGCCCCGGGAGGGGAAGAGACCCAGTACTTC. Residues: CASSWAPGGEETQYF.